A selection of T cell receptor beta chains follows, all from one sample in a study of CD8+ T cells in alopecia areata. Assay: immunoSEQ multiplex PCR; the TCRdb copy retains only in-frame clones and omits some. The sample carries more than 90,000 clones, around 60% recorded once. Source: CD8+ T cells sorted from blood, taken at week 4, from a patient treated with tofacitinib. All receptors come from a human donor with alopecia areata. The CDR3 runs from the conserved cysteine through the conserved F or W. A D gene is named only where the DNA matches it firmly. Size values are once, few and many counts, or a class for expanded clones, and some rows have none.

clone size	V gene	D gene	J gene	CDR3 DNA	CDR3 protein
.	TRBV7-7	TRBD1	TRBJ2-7	TGTGCCAGCAGCTTCATCGGACAGGGATACGAGCAGTACTTC	CASSFIGQGYEQYF
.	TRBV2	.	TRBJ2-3	TGTGCCAGCAGTGAATTCAAGGCGAGACATAGCTATTTTAGCACAGATACGCAGTATTTT	CASSEFKARHSYFSTDTQYF
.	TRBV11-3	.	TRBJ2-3	TGTGCCAGCAGCCTAACGGCTTCAGATACGCAGTATTTT	CASSLTASDTQYF
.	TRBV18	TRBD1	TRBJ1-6	TGTGCCAGCTCACCACCAGGGGGCAATTCACCCCTCCACTTT	CASSPPGGNSPLHF
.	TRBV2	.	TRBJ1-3	TGTGCCAGCAGTGAAGAAGCCGGAAACACCATATATTTT	CASSEEAGNTIYF
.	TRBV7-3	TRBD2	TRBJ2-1	TGTGCCAGCAGCCCGATAGCAGCGGGAGGGGACAATGAGCAGTTCTTC	CASSPIAAGGDNEQFF
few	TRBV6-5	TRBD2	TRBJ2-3	TGTGCCAGCAGTTCCAGCGGGGGGAGCACAGATACGCAGTATTTT	CASSSSGGSTDTQYF
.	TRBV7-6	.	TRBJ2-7	TGTGCCAGCAGCTTAGCGGCAGGGGCACACGAGCAGTACTTC	CASSLAAGAHEQYF
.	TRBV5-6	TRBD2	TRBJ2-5	TGTGCCAGCAGCCCCTTTAGCGGGGGGGCGTTAGAGACCCAGTACTTC	CASSPFSGGALETQYF
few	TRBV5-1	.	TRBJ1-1	TGCGCCAGCAGCTTGAAGGAGCTGAACACTGAAGCTTTCTTT	CASSLKELNTEAFF
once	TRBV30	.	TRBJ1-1	TGTGCCTGGAGTGTGGTGGGGGGCACTGAAGCTTTCTTT	CAWSVVGGTEAFF
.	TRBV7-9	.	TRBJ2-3	TGTGCCAGCAGCCCACAACTTCCCAGCACAGATACGCAGTATTTT	CASSPQLPSTDTQYF
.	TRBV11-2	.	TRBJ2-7	TGTGCCAGCAGCTTAGACCTAAGCCTGCCGGGACTCATACCCCACGAGCAGTACTTC	CASSLDLSLPGLIPHEQYF
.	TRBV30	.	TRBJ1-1	TGTGCCTGGAGTGCCTCTCTCGGGAACACTGAAGCTTTCTTT	CAWSASLGNTEAFF
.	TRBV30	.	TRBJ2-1	TGTGCCTGGAGTGGGGCCTGGAATGAGCAGTTCTTC	CAWSGAWNEQFF
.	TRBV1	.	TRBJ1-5	TGCACCAGCAGCCCACTAACAGGAAGACACAATCAGCCCCAGCATTTT	CTSSPLTGRHNQPQHF
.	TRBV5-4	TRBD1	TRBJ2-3	TGTGCCAGCAGCATCGACAGGGACACAGATACGCAGTATTTT	CASSIDRDTDTQYF
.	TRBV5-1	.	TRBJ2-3	TGCGCCAGCAGCTTGCGTCCGGGGACCACAGATACGCAGTATTTT	CASSLRPGTTDTQYF
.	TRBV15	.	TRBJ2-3	TGTGCCACCAGCAGGACCGCAGTAGATACGCAGTATTTT	CATSRTAVDTQYF
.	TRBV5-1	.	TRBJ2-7	TGCGCCAGCAGCTCCGGGACATCGAGCAACGAGCAGTACTTC	CASSSGTSSNEQYF
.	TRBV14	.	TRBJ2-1	TGTGCCAGCAGCGTCCTGAGCTCCTACAATGAGCAGTTCTTC	CASSVLSSYNEQFF
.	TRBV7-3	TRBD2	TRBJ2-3	TGTGCCAGCAGCCCAACGACTAGCGGGAGTTCAGATACGCAGTATTTT	CASSPTTSGSSDTQYF
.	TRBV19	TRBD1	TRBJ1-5	TGTGCCAGTAGTATAGGACAGGGCCTCAATCAGCCCCAGCATTTT	CASSIGQGLNQPQHF
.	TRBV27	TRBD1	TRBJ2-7	TGTGCCAGCAGTTTGACAGGGACCCACGAGCAGTACTTC	CASSLTGTHEQYF
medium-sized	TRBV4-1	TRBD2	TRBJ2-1	TGCGCCAGCAGCCGGGGCGGAGCGGGAGGGGGCAATGAGCAGTTCTTC	CASSRGGAGGGNEQFF
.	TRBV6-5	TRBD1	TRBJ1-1	TGTGCCAGCAGTTCCTCCGCCGACAGGGCCACTGAAGCTTTCTTT	CASSSSADRATEAFF
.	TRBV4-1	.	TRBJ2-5	TGCGCCAGCAGCCAAGCACTCGACACCCGGGACTTGAATCAAGAGACCCAGTACTTC	CASSQALDTRDLNQETQYF
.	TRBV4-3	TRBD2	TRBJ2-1	TGCGCCAGCAGCCAAACTAGCGGGGGGGTCTACAATGAGCAGTTCTTC	CASSQTSGGVYNEQFF
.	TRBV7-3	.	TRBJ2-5	TGTGCCAGCAGCTTCAGGGGAGGACGAGAGACCCAGTACTTC	CASSFRGGRETQYF
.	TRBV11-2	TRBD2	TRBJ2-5	TGTGCCAGCAGCTCCATCCCGGGACTATTACAAGAGACCCAGTACTTC	CASSSIPGLLQETQYF
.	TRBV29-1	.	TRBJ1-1	TGCAGCGTTGAAGATTTTCCCTTAGGAATGAACACTGAAGCTTTCTTT	CSVEDFPLGMNTEAFF
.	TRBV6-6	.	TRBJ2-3	TGTGCCACCTTATCCACGAGGGACATCACAGATACGCAGTATTTT	CATLSTRDITDTQYF
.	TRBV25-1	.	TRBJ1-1	TGTGCCAGCAGTGAAGGTGTCACTGAAGCTTTCTTT	CASSEGVTEAFF
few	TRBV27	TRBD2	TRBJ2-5	TGTGCCAGCCAGGGACTAGCGGGCCCCCAAGAGACCCAGTACTTC	CASQGLAGPQETQYF
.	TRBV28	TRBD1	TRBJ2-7	TGTGCCAGCAGTTTGAGGGGGCCCCACGAGCAGTACTTC	CASSLRGPHEQYF
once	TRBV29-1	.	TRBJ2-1	TGCAGCGTGCTGGGACTCCTCAAACTCAATGAGCAGTTCTTC	CSVLGLLKLNEQFF
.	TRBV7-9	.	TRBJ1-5	TGTGCCAGCAGCTTAGGATCGAGACAGCACCAGCATTTT	CASSLGSRQHQHF
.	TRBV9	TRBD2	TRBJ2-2	TGTGCCAGCAGCAGCAGCGGGAATTCAGCCGGGGAGCTGTTTTTT	CASSSSGNSAGELFF
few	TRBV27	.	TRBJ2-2	TGTGCCAGCAGTTCGAACACCGGGGAGCTGTTTTTT	CASSSNTGELFF
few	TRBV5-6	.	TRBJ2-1	TGTGCCAGCAGCCGGACCTGGGAGCAGTTCTTC	CASSRTWEQFF
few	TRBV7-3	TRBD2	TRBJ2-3	TGTGCCAGCAGCCCACGAAGCGGGAGTGATGCAGATACGCAGTATTTT	CASSPRSGSDADTQYF
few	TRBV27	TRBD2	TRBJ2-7	TGTGCCAGCAGTTTATCGAGCCTAGCGGCCTACGAGCAGTACTTC	CASSLSSLAAYEQYF
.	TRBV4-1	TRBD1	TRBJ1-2	TGCGCCAGCAGCCAATTAGCGACAGGGCCTCGGGAAGGCACCTTC	CASSQLATGPREGTF
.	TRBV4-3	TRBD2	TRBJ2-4	TGCGCCAGCAGCCAAGACTGGCAGGGACTAGCGGGAGTAAACATTCAGTACTTC	CASSQDWQGLAGVNIQYF
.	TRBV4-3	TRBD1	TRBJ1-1	TGCGCCAGCAGCCACCGGGACAGGGCTGATGGCACTGAAGCTTTCTTT	CASSHRDRADGTEAFF
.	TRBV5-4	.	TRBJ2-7	TGTGCCAGCAGCTCCGGGACGGCTATCTACGAGCAGTACTTC	CASSSGTAIYEQYF